This T cell receptor beta chain came from a study of blood T cell repertoires in COVID-19. Method: immunoSEQ multiplex PCR; TCRdb's copy keeps in-frame clones and lacks some. This sample has under 55,000 clones, with more than 90% found just once. Germline V gene data show CDR1 as MGHRA and CDR2 as YSYEKL. V gave up 0 bases and J gave up 4 bases; unmatched junction bases: 8. This CDR3 region has 17 residues. Source material: peripheral blood. The receptor was derived from a human donor in a cohort sampled during active COVID-19. The chain uses TRBV4-1 and TRBJ2-7; TRBD2 matches at 11 bases. CDR3 protein: CASSQEVAGGIGYEQYV. For the CDR3, the DNA is TGCGCCAGCAGCCAAGAGGTAGCGGGGGGGATCGGGTACGAGCAGTACGTC.